This T cell receptor beta chain was recorded in a study of shared clonotypes between healthy human individuals. On this clone: Its target is unknown.

Across several immunoSEQ plates, the genomic DNA of each subset was split evenly. Only in-frame clones appear in the TCRdb table, and some are missing; sequencing was by immunoSEQ multiplex PCR. The repertoire consists of 2 million to 3 million clones, with over 85% occurring once and the leading ten covering over 0.12%. Only Caucasian adults living in Nashville, Tennessee served as donors. Overall study findings and caveats: Memory subsets had estimated richness that was generally smaller than that of naive subsets. The study's rarefaction showed incomplete sorted-subset sequencing despite large depth.

Germline V lookup: CDR1 LNHDA, CDR2 SQIVND (reference sequence). The junction had 9 bases not matched to a gene; V was cut back by 4 bases and J by 3 bases. The CDR3 is 17 amino acids. The clonotype comes from a man aged 18 to 29 in good health. The sequencing sample was made of naive CD4+ T cells sorted from blood. Subset: CD45RA+ positively selected. The chain joins TRBV19 to TRBJ2-7; 13 bases fit TRBD2. CDR3: CASSTKPGLAGRYEQYF. The CDR3 DNA reads as TGTGCCAGTAGTACCAAGCCGGGACTAGCGGGGCGCTACGAGCAGTACTTC.